This TCR beta chain was identified during a study of blood T cell repertoires in COVID-19. Background on the study: The United States, Italy and Spain were the sources of the acute and convalescent COVID-19 samples.

The age range of participants was 18 to 89 years, with residence in about two dozen US areas. Researchers sorted participants into cohorts using their self-reported clinical history. Trimming cost V 3 bases and J 10 bases; bases outside gene matches: 13. This CDR3 has 16 residues. Germline values: CDR1 KGHDR, CDR2 SFDVKD. Per the original methods: How many nucleated cells were present was estimated from reference gene primer amplification. The method was immunoSEQ multiplex PCR; TCRdb's version includes in-frame clones alone and lacks a portion of them. V and J calls and clone size come straight from that table; D and trimming were deduced from the DNA. In the table there are some 460,000 clones, 87% of which are singletons.

The specimen was PBMCs or T cells enriched from blood (not recorded which). The origin of this receptor is a woman aged 18-35 years with acute COVID-19. V gene TRBV24-1 combines with J gene TRBJ2-1, with 8 bases fitting TRBD2. Written as DNA, the CDR3 is TGTGCCACCAGTGATGTAGGTTTTAGCGGGAAGTTGGAGCAGTTCTTC. This encodes CATSDVGFSGKLEQFF.